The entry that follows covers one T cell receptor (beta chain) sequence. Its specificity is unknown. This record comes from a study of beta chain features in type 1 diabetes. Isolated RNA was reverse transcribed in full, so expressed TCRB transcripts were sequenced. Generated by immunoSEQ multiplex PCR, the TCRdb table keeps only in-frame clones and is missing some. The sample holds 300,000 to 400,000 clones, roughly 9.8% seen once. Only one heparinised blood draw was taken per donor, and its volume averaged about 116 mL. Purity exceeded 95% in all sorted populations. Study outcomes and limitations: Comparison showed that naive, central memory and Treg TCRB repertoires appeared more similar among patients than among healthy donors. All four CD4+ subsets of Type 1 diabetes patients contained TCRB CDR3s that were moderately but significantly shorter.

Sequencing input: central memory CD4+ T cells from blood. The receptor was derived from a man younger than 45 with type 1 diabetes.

The CDR3: CASKYSGRNTDTQYF. DNA of the CDR3: TGTGCCAGTAAATATAGCGGGAGGAACACAGATACGCAGTATTTT. V usage is TRBV19 and J usage is TRBJ2-3, with 10 bases lining up with TRBD2. The germline CDR1 and CDR2 sequences are LNHDA and SQIVND (reference sequence). V lost 7 bases, J lost 2 bases, and 6 bases stayed unmatched. This CDR3 has 15 residues. The full variable domain, completed using reference TRBV19 and TRBJ2-3, is DGGITQSPKYLFRKEGQNVTLSCEQNLNHDAMYWYRQDPGQGLRLIYYSQIVNDFQKGDIAEGYSVSREKKESFPLTVTSAQKNPTAFYLCASKYSGRNTDTQYFGPGTRLTVL.